This T cell receptor (beta chain) stems from a study of spatial heterogeneity in lung cancer. Overall study: A total of fewer than 80 untreated early-stage non-small cell lung cancer patients served as donors. The study consistently detected more beta-chain than alpha-chain sequences. Raw reads showed each unique TCR and UMI combination turning up more than ten times on average.

Regarding time point: blood at routine non-recurrence follow-up after resection. Sequencing of whole RNA from tumor, nontumor lung or frozen PBMC involved no sorting. This clonotype was seen many times. One entry per CDR3 protein results from TCRdb running MiXCR on the 5' RACE reads. The sample has 8,500 to 14,000 distinct CDR3 sequences; about a tenth are singletons. Sequenced here: PBMCs, sampled at follow-up. The receptor's source is a female donor with early-stage non-small cell lung cancer.

The CDR3 nucleotides read TGTGCCAGCAGCGTAGCGTATCGGCTTAATTCAGGAGATACGCAGTATTTT. Protein product: CASSVAYRLNSGDTQYF. The V and J genes are TRBV9 and TRBJ2-3; no clear D. CDR1 and CDR2 from the germline V gene are SGDLS and YYNGEE. This CDR3 spans 17 amino acids. Trimming pared 0 bases from V and 5 bases from J, leaving 19 bases between.